The T cell receptor (beta chain) described here comes from a study of cytomegalovirus exposure and HLA in healthy donors. Study results and limitations: Many donors carried some public TCRs, although rarity characterized most TCR sequences. There were some V segments, including TRBV6-2 and TRBV6-3, excluded as indistinguishable.

Of note for this clone: Its cognate antigen is unknown.

Germline CDR1 SGHRS, CDR2 YFSETQ. V trimming: 5 bases; J trimming: 7 bases; junction bases outside the gene matches: 9. This CDR3 region has 13 residues. The primer mix had 60 Vbeta and 13 Jbeta primers. Produced via immunoSEQ multiplex PCR; TCRdb's table is partial and in-frame only. Of around 130,000 clones in the sample, 80% were seen once. Sequenced material: PBMCs. The receptor was isolated from a man aged 25 to 40 in good health and CMV-seronegative. The chain is built from TRBV5-1 and TRBJ2-7; TRBD2 matches 7 bases. CDR3 coding DNA: TGCGCCAGCAGACTTGCGGGAGATAGGGAGCAGTACTTC. This codes for CASRLAGDREQYF.